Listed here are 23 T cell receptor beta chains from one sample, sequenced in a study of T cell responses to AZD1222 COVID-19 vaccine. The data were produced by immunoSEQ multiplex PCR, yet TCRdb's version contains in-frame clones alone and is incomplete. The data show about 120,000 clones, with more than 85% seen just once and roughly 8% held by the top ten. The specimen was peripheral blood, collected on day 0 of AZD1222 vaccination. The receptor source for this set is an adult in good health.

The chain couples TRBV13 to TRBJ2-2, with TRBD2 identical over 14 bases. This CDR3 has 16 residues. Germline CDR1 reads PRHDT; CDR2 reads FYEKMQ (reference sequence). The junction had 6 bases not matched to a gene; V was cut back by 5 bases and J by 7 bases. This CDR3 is CASSVGLAGGGGELFF. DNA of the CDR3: TGTGCCAGCAGCGTCGGACTAGCGGGGGGTGGCGGGGAGCTGTTTTTT. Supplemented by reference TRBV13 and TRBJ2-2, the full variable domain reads AAGVIQSPRHLIKEKRETATLKCYPIPRHDTVYWYQQGPGQDPQFLISFYEKMQSDKGSIPDRFSAQQFSDYHSELNMSSLELGDSALYFCASSVGLAGGGGELFFGEGSRLTVL.

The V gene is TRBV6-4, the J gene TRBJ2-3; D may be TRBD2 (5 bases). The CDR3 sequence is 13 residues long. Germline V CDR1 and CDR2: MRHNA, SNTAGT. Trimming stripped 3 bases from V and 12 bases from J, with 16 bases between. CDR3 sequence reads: CASSETTNGGQYF. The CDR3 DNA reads TGTGCCAGCAGTGAGACTACGAATGGAGGACAGTATTTT.

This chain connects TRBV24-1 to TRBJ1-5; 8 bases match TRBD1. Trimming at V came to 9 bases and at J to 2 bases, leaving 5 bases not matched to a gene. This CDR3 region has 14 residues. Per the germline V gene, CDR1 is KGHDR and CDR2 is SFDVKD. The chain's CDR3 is CATQQGVGNQPQHF. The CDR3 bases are TGTGCCACCCAACAGGGGGTCGGCAATCAGCCCCAGCATTTT.

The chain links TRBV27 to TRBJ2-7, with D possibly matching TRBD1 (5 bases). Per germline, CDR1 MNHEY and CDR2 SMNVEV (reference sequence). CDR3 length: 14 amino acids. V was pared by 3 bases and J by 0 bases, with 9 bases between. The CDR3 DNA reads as TGTGCCAGCAGTTTGAAGGGGTACTCCTACGAGCAGTACTTC. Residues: CASSLKGYSYEQYF.

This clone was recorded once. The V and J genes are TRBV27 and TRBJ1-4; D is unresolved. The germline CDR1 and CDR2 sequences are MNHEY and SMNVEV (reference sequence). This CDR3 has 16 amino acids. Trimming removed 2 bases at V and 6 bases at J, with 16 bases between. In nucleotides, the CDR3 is TGTGCCAGCAGTTTAGAGGGTGAGGAGGTTCATGAAAAACTGTTTTTT. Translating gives CASSLEGEEVHEKLFF.

CDR3 protein: CASSSEQGPYNEQFF. CDR3 sequence (DNA): TGTGCCAGCAGCTCAGAACAGGGGCCCTACAATGAGCAGTTCTTC. This chain connects TRBV13 to TRBJ2-1, with TRBD1 identical over 7 bases. CDR1 and CDR2 (germline): PRHDT, FYEKMQ (reference sequence). The CDR3 runs to 15 residues. Trimming took 4 bases from V and 2 from J; bases not matched to a gene: 5.

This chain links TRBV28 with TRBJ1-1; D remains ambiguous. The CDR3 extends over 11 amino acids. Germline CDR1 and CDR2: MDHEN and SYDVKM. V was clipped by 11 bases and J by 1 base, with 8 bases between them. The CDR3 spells CAGRRNTEAFF. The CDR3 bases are TGTGCCGGCCGTCGGAACACTGAAGCTTTCTTT.

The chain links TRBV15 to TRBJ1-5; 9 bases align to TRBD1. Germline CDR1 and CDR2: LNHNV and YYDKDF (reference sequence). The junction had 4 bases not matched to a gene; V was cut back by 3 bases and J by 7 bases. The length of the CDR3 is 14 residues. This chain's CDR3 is CATSRVDRGQPQHF. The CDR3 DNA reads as TGTGCCACCAGCAGGGTGGACAGGGGCCAGCCCCAGCATTTT.

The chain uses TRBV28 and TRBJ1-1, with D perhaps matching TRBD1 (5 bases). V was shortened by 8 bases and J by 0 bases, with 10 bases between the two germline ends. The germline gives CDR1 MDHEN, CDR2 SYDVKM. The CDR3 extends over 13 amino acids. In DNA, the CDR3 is TGTGCCAGCGTTCCGGGGCTGAACACTGAAGCTTTCTTT. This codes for CASVPGLNTEAFF.

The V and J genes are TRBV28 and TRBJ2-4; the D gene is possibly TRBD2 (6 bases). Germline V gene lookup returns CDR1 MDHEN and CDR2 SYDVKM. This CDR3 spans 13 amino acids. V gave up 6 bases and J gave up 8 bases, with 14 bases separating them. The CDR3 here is CASSSAGKDIQYF. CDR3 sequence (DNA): TGTGCCAGCAGCTCCGCGGGGAAGGACATTCAGTACTTC.

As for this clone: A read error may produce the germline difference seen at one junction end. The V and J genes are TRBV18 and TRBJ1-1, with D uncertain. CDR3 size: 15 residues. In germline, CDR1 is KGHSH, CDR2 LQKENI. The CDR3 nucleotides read TGTGCCAGCTCAGCACCCCAGAAGGGAGACACTGAAGCTTTCTTT. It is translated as CASSAPQKGDTEAFF.

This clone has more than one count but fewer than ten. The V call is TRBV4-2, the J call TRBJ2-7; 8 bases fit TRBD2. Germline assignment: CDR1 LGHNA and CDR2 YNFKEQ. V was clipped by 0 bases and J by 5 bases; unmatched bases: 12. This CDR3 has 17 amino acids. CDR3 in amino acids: CASSQDGGRLAIHEQYF. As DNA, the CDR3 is TGTGCCAGCAGCCAAGATGGAGGAAGACTAGCGATACACGAGCAGTACTTC.

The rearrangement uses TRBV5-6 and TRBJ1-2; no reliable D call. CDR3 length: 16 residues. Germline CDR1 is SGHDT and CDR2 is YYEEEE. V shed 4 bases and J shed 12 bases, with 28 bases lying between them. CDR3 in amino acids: CASSQKPKGREVRHTF. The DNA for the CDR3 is TGTGCCAGCAGCCAAAAACCTAAGGGTCGAGAGGTCCGGCACACCTTC.

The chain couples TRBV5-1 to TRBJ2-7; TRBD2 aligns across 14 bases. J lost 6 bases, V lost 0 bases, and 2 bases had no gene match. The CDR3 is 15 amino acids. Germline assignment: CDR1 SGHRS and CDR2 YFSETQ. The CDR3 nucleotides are TGCGCCAGCAGCTTGGGGACTAGCGGGAGGTCCGAGCAGTACTTC. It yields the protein CASSLGTSGRSEQYF. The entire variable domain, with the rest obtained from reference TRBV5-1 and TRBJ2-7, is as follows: KAGVTQTPRYLIKTRGQQVTLSCSPISGHRSVSWYQQTPGQGLQFLFEYFSETQRNKGNFPGRFSGRQFSNSRSEMNVSTLELGDSALYLCASSLGTSGRSEQYFGPGTRLTVT.

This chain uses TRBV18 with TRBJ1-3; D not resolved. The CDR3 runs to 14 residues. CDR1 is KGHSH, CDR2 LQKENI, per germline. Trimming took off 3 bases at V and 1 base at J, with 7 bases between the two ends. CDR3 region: CASSPGGSGNTIYF. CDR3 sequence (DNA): TGTGCCAGCTCACCCGGTGGTTCTGGAAACACCATATATTTT.

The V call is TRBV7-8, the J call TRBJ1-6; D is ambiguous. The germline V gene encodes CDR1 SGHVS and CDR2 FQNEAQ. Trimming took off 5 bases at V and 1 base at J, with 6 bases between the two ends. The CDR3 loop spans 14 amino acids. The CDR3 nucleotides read TGTGCCAGCAGCACTGGGTCCTATAATTCACCCCTCCACTTT. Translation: CASSTGSYNSPLHF.

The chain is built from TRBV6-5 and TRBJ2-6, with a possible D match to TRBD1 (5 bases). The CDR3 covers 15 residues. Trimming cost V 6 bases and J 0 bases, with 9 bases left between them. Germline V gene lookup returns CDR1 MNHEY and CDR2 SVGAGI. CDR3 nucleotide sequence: TGTGCCAGCAGACAGGAAGACTCTGGGGCCAACGTCCTGACTTTC. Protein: CASRQEDSGANVLTF.

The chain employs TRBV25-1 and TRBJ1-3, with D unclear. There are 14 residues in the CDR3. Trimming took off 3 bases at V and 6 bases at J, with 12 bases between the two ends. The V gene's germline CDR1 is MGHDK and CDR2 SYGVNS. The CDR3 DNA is TGTGCCAGCAGTGAGGCGGGAAGGGTAAACACCATATATTTT. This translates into CASSEAGRVNTIYF.

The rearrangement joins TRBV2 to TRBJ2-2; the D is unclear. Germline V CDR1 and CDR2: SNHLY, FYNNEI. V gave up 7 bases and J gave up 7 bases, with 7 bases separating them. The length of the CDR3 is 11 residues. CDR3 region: CASTYNGELFF. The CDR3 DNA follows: TGTGCCAGCACCTATAACGGGGAGCTGTTTTTT.

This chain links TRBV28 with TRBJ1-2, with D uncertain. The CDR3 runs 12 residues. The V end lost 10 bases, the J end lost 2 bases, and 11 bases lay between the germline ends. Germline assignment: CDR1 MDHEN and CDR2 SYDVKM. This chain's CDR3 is CATTTENYGYTF. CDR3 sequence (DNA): TGTGCCACCACGACCGAAAACTATGGCTACACCTTC.

The CDR3 loop is CASSRDGSSYNEQFF. The CDR3 DNA is TGTGCCAGCAGTCGGGACGGGAGCTCCTACAATGAGCAGTTCTTC. The chain combines TRBV28 with TRBJ2-1; D might be TRBD2 (6 bases). The CDR3 totals 15 residues. Trimming cost V 5 bases and J 0 bases, with 11 bases left between them. Germline-derived CDR1 and CDR2 are MDHEN and SYDVKM.

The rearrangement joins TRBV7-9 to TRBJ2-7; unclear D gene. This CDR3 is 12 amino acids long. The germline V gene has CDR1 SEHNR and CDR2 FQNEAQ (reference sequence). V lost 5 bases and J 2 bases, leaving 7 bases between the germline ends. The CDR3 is CASSLDTYEQYF. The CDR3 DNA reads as TGTGCCAGCAGCCTTGACACCTACGAGCAGTACTTC.

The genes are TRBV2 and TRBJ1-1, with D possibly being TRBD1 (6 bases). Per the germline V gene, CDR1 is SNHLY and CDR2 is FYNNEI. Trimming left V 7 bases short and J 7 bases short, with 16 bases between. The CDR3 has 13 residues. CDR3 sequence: CASMLDRGLEAFF. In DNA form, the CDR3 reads TGTGCCAGCATGCTGGACAGAGGACTTGAAGCTTTCTTT.